This TCR beta chain was found in a study of T-cell reconstitution after alpha-beta-depleted transplantation in children. General study findings and limits: About two months after transplant, alpha-beta T cells reportedly came from several hundred expanded graft clones. Recipient T cells and thymic progenitors that survived gave rise to the high TCRbeta diversity observed at day 60 in some patients. Hyperexpanded clones declined; after one year, newly produced T cells mostly supplied diversity.

This clonotype was counted a few times. Its target is unknown. The TCRbeta library was prepared with unique molecular identifiers. MiXCR, run by TCRdb on the PCR reads, gives a single entry per CDR3 protein. The repertoire holds over 200,000 distinct CDR3 sequences, with 7.5% to 9.5% as singletons. Germline V gene data show CDR1 as SEHNR and CDR2 as FQNEAQ (reference sequence). Trimming stripped 1 base from V and 0 bases from J, with 13 bases between. The CDR3 runs to 17 residues. The J gene is TRBJ2-1, the V gene TRBV7-9; D unclear. This sequence originates from a male patient between 2 and 10 years old who had a stem cell transplant for acute myeloid leukemia, so the T cells may come from the graft donor. Sample: PBMCs, mostly from graft donor cells, taken 360 days after TCRalphabeta/CD19-depleted stem cell transplant. The CDR3 sequence: CASSLEQTPSSYNEQFF. CDR3 bases: TGTGCCAGCAGCTTAGAACAGACCCCGAGCTCCTACAATGAGCAGTTCTTC. The full variable domain, completed using reference TRBV7-9 and TRBJ2-1, is DTGVSQNPRHKITKRGQNVTFRCDPISEHNRLYWYRQTLGQGPEFLTYFQNEAQLEKSRLLSDRFSAERPKGSFSTLEIQRTEQGDSAMYLCASSLEQTPSSYNEQFFGPGTRLTVL.